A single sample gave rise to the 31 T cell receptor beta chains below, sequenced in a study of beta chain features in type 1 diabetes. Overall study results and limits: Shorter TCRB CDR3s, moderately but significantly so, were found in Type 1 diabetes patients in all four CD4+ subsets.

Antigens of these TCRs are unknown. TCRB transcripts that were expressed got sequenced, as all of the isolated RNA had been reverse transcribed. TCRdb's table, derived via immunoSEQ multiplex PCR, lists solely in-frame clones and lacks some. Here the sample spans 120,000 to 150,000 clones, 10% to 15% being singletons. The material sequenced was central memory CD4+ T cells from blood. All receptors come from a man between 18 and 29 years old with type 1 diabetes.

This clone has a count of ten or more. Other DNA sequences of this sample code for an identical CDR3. The DNA for the CDR3 is TGCGCCAGCAGCCCGCCCGGGTTACTGGGTTTGGGAGAGCAGTACTTC. Protein product: CASSPPGLLGLGEQYF. The chain has TRBV4-1 and TRBJ2-7; no firm D call. CDR1 MGHRA and CDR2 YSYEKL come from the germline V gene. This CDR3 has 16 amino acids. Trimming pared 4 bases from V and 7 bases from J, leaving 23 bases between.

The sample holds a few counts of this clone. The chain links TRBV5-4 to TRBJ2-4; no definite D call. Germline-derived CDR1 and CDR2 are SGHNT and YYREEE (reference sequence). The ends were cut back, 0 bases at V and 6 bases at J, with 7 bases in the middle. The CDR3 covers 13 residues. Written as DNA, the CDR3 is TGTGCCAGCAGCTTGGGGGTTTCAAACATTCAGTACTTC. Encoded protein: CASSLGVSNIQYF.

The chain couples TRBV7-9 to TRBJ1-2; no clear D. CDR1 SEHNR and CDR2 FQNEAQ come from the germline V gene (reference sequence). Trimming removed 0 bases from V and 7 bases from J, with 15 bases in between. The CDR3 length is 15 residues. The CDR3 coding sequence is TGTGCCAGCAGCTTAGCGGATACACCTGTCCGTGGCTACACCTTC. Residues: CASSLADTPVRGYTF. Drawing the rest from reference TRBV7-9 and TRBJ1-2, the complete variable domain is DTGVSQNPRHKITKRGQNVTFRCDPISEHNRLYWYRQTLGQGPEFLTYFQNEAQLEKSRLLSDRFSAERPKGSFSTLEIQRTEQGDSAMYLCASSLADTPVRGYTFGSGTRLTVV.

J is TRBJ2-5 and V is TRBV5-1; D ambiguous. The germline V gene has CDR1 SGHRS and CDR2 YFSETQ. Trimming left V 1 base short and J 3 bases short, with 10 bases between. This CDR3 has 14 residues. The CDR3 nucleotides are TGCGCCAGCAGCTTGTCGACGGGTGAAGAGACCCAGTACTTC. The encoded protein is CASSLSTGEETQYF.

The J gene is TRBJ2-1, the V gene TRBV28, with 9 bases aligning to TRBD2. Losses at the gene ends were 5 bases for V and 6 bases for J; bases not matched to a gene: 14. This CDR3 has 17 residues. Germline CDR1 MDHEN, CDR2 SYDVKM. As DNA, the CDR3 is TGTGCCAGCAGTCTGCTAGCGGGGACCTCGATGGGCAATGAGCAGTTCTTC. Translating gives CASSLLAGTSMGNEQFF. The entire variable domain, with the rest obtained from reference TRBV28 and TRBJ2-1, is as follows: DVKVTQSSRYLVKRTGEKVFLECVQDMDHENMFWYRQDPGLGLRLIYFSYDVKMKEKGDIPEGYSVSREKKERFSLILESASTNQTSMYLCASSLLAGTSMGNEQFFGPGTRLTVL.

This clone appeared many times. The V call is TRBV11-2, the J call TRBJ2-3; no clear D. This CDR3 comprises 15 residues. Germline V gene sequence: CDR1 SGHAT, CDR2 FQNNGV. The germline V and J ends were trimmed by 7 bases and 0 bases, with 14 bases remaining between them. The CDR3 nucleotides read TGTGCCAGCACCCCGATGGGCGGTAGCACAGATACGCAGTATTTT. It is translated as CASTPMGGSTDTQYF.

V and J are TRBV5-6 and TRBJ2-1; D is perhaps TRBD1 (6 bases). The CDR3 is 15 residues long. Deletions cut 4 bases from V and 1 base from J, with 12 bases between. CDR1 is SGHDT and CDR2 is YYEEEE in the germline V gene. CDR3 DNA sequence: TGTGCCAGCAGCAGGGGGACGGATTCCTACAATGAGCAGTTCTTC. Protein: CASSRGTDSYNEQFF. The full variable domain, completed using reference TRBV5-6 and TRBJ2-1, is DAGVTQSPTHLIKTRGQQVTLRCSPKSGHDTVSWYQQALGQGPQFIFQYYEEEERQRGNFPDRFSGHQFPNYSSELNVNALLLGDSALYLCASSRGTDSYNEQFFGPGTRLTVL.

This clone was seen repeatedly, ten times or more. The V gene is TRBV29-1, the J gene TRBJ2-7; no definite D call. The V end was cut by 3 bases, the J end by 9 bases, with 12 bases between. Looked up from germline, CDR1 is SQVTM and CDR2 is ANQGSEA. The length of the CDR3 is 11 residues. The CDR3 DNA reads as TGCAGCGTTGATTTGCCCTCGGGGCAGTACTTC. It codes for CSVDLPSGQYF.

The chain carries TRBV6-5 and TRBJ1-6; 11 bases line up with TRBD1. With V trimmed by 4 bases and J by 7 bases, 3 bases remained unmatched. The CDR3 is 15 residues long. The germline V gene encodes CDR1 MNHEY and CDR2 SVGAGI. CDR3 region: CASSSGTGGNSPLHF. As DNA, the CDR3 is TGTGCCAGCAGTTCTGGGACAGGGGGGAATTCACCCCTCCACTTT.

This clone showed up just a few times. The chain's CDR3 is CATSSEYGYTF. In DNA, the CDR3 is TGTGCCACCTCATCGGAGTATGGCTACACCTTC. This chain uses TRBV19 with TRBJ1-2, with D uncertain. CDR1 is LNHDA and CDR2 is SQIVND in the germline V gene (reference sequence). CDR3 length: 11 residues. V lost 10 bases and J 5 bases, leaving 11 bases between the germline ends. Using reference TRBV19 and TRBJ1-2 for the parts outside the CDR3, the full variable domain is DGGITQSPKYLFRKEGQNVTLSCEQNLNHDAMYWYRQDPGQGLRLIYYSQIVNDFQKGDIAEGYSVSREKKESFPLTVTSAQKNPTAFYLCATSSEYGYTFGSGTRLTVV.

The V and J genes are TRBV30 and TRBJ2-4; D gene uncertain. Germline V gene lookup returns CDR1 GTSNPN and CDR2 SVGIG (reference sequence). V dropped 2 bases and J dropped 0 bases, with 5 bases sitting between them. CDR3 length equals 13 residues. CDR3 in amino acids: CAWSKEAKNIQYF. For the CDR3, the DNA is TGTGCCTGGAGTAAGGAAGCCAAAAACATTCAGTACTTC.

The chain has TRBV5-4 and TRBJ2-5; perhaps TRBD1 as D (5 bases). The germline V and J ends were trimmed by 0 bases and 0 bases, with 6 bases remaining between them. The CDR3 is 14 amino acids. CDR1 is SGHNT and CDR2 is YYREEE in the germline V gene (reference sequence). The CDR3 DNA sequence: TGTGCCAGCAGCTTGGGGGGCTACCAAGAGACCCAGTACTTC. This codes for CASSLGGYQETQYF. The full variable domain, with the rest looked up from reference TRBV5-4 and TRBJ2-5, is ETGVTQSPTHLIKTRGQQVTLRCSSQSGHNTVSWYQQALGQGPQFIFQYYREEENGRGNFPPRFSGLQFPNYSSELNVNALELDDSALYLCASSLGGYQETQYFGPGTRLLVL.

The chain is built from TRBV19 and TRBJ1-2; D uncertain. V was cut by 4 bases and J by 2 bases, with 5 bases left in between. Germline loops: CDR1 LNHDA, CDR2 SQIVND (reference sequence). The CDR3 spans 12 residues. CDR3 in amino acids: CASSKGNYGYTF. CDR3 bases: TGTGCCAGTAGTAAAGGAAACTATGGCTACACCTTC.

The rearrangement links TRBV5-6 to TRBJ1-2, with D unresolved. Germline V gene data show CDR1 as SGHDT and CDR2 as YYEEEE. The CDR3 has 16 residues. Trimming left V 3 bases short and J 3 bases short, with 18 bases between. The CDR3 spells CASSSPVPGGHYGYTF. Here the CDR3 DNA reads TGTGCCAGCAGCTCCCCGGTCCCGGGAGGACACTATGGCTACACCTTC.

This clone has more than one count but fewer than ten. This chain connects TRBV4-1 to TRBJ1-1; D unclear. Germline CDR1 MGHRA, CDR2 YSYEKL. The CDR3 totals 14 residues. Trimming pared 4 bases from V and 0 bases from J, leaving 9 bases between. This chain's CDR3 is CASSRTDLNTEAFF. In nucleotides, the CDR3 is TGCGCCAGCAGCCGCACGGACCTGAACACTGAAGCTTTCTTT.

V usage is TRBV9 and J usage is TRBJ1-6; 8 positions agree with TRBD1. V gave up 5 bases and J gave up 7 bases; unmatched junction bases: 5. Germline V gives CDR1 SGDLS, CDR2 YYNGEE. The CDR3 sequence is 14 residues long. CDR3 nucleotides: TGTGCCAGCAGGCGGGGACAGGAGAATTCACCCCTCCACTTT. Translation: CASRRGQENSPLHF.

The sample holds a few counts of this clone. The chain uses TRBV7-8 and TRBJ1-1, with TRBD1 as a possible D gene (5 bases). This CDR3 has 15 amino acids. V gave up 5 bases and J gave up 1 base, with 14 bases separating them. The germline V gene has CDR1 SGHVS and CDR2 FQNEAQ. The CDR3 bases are TGTGCCAGCAGCCCGCAAGGGGTGGGGAACACTGAAGCTTTCTTT. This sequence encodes CASSPQGVGNTEAFF.

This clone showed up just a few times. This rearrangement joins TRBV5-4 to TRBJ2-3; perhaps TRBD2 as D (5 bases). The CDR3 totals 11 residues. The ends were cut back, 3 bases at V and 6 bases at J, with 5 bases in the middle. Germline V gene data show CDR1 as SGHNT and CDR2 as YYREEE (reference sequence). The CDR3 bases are TGTGCCAGCAGCTCGGGGGATACGCAGTATTTT. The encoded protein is CASSSGDTQYF.

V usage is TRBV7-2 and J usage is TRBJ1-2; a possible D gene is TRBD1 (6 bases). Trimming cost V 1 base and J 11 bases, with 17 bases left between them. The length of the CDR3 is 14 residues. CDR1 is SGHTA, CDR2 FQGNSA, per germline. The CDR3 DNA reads TGTGCCAGCAGCTTAGGCGGGGACACGGTGCGGTACACCTTC. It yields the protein CASSLGGDTVRYTF.

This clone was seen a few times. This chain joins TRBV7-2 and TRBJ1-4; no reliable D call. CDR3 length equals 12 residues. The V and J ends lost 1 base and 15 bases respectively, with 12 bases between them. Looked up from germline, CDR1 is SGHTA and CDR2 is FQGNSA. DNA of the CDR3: TGTGCCAGCAGCTTAGAGACCGGATTGGTGTTTTTT. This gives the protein CASSLETGLVFF.

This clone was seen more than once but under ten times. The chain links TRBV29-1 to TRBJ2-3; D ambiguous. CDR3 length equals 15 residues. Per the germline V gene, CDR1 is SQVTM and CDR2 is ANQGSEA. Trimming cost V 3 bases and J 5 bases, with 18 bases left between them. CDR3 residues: CSVEGNLGPGDTQYF. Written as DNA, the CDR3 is TGCAGCGTTGAGGGGAACCTAGGTCCTGGAGATACGCAGTATTTT.

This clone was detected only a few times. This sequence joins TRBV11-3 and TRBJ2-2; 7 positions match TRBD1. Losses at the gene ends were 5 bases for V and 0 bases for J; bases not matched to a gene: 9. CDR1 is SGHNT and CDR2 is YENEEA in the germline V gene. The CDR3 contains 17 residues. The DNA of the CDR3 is TGTGCCAGCAGCCTGCGCCCGGGACAGCCGAACACCGGGGAGCTGTTTTTT. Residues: CASSLRPGQPNTGELFF.

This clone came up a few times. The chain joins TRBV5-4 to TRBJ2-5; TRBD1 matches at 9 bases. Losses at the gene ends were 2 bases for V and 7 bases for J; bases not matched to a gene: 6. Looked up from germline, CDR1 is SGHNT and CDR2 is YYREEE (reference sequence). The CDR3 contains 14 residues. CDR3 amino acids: CASSLGQGRGTQYF. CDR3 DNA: TGTGCCAGCAGCTTAGGACAGGGGAGGGGGACCCAGTACTTC.

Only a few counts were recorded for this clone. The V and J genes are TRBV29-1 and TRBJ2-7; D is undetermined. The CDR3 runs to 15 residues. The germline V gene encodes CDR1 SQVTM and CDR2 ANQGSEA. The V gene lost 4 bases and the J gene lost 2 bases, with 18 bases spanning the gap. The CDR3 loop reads CSVVIDGSFAYEQYF. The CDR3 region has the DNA TGCAGCGTTGTCATTGACGGTAGCTTCGCCTACGAGCAGTACTTC.

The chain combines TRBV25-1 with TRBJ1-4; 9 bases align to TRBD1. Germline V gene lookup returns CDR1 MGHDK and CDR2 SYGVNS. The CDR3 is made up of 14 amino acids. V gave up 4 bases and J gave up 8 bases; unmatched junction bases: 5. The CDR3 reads CASSGAGTGEKLFF. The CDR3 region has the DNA TGTGCCAGCAGTGGAGCCGGGACAGGGGAAAAACTGTTTTTT. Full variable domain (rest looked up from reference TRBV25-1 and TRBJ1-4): EADIYQTPRYLVIGTGKKITLECSQTMGHDKMYWYQQDPGMELHLIHYSYGVNSTEKGDLSSESTVSRIRTEHFPLTLESARPSHTSQYLCASSGAGTGEKLFFGSGTQLSVL.

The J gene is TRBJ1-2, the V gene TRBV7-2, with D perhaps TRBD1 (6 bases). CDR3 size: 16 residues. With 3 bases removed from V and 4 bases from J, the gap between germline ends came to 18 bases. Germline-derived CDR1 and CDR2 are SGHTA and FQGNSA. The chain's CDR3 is CASSFAGTSTPYGYTF. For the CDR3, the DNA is TGTGCCAGCAGCTTCGCGGGGACATCTACCCCCTATGGCTACACCTTC.

This CDR3 reads CASSIEVDTGELFF. Here the CDR3 DNA reads TGTGCCAGTAGTATAGAGGTAGACACCGGGGAGCTGTTTTTT. This chain connects TRBV19 to TRBJ2-2; D unclear. V was pared by 0 bases and J by 3 bases, with 5 bases between. The CDR3 consists of 14 residues. Per the germline V gene, CDR1 is LNHDA and CDR2 is SQIVND (reference sequence).

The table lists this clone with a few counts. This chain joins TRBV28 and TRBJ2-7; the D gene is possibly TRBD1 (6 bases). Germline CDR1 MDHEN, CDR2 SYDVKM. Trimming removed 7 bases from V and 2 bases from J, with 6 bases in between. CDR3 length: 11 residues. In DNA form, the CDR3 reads TGTGCCAGCAAGGGGGCCTACGAGCAGTACTTC. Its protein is CASKGAYEQYF.

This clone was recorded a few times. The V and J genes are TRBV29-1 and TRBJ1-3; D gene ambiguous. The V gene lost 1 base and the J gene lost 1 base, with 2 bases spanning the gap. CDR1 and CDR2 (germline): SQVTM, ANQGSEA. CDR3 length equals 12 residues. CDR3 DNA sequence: TGCAGCGTTGAAGGGTCTGGAAACACCATATATTTT. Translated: CSVEGSGNTIYF.

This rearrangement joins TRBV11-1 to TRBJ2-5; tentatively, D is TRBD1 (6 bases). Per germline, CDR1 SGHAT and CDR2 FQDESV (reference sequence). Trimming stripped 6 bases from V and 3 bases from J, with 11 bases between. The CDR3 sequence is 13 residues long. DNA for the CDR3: TGTGCCAGCAGTTCCGGGACAAAAGAGACCCAGTACTTC. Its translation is CASSSGTKETQYF.

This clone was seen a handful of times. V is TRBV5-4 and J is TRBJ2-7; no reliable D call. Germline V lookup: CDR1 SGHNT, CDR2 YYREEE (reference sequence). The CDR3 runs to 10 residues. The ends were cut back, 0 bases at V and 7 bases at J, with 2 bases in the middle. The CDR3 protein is CASSLVEQYF. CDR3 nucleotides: TGTGCCAGCAGCTTGGTTGAGCAGTACTTC.